The 14 T cell receptor beta chains below were found in one sample sequenced in a study of blood T cell repertoires in COVID-19. Some clones are missing from TCRdb's copy, which holds only in-frame ones; the method was immunoSEQ multiplex PCR. The table includes some 160,000 clones, approximately 82% detected once. The sequencing sample was made of peripheral blood. The receptors were gathered from a man between 65 and 85 years old who had recovered from COVID-19.

The chain recombines TRBV7-9 with TRBJ2-1; the match to TRBD2 covers 7 bases. The V and J ends lost 6 bases and 5 bases, in that order; junction bases with no gene match: 10. The CDR3 runs 15 residues. CDR1 is SEHNR and CDR2 is FQNEAQ in the germline V gene (reference sequence). CDR3 amino acids: CASSPSGKEDNEQFF. In nucleotides, the CDR3 is TGTGCCAGCAGTCCGAGCGGGAAGGAGGACAATGAGCAGTTCTTC.

The rearrangement links TRBV6-5 to TRBJ1-1; 7 nucleotides agree with TRBD1. This CDR3 is 14 amino acids long. Germline loops: CDR1 MNHEY, CDR2 SVGAGI. V shed 7 bases, J shed 2 bases, and the junction held 7 bases outside the gene matches. The CDR3 region is CASTYTGANTEAFF. The CDR3 DNA sequence: TGTGCCAGCACCTATACAGGGGCAAACACTGAAGCTTTCTTT.

The rearrangement uses TRBV7-3 and TRBJ2-2; D is unresolved. The CDR3 length is 16 residues. V was clipped by 5 bases and J by 0 bases, with 13 bases between them. CDR1 and CDR2 (germline): SGHTA, FQGTGA. The CDR3 protein is CASSPKAGSNTGELFF. The CDR3 bases are TGTGCCAGCAGCCCAAAGGCAGGATCGAACACCGGGGAGCTGTTTTTT.

The rearrangement uses TRBV28 and TRBJ1-5; 7 bases align to TRBD1. The CDR3 runs 15 residues. V shed 1 base and J 0 bases; nucleotides not matched to a gene: 0. CDR1 MDHEN and CDR2 SYDVKM come from the germline V gene. The CDR3 sequence is CASSLYRGSNQPQHF. CDR3 nucleotide sequence: TGTGCCAGCAGTTTATACAGGGGTAGCAATCAGCCCCAGCATTTT.

The genes are TRBV6-5 and TRBJ2-3; 15 nucleotides align to TRBD2. The trim removed 6 bases at V and 14 bases at J, leaving 9 bases unmatched. The germline gives CDR1 MNHEY, CDR2 SVGAGI. The CDR3 extends over 14 amino acids. The CDR3 loop is CASRPSRGLAGGYF. In nucleotides, the CDR3 is TGTGCCAGCAGACCCTCCCGGGGACTAGCGGGGGGGTATTTT.

The chain is built from TRBV19 and TRBJ2-2; D uncertain. There are 14 residues in the CDR3. The ends were cut back, 9 bases at V and 3 bases at J, with 14 bases in the middle. CDR1 is LNHDA and CDR2 is SQIVND in the germline V gene (reference sequence). CDR3 in amino acids: CASQLAGYTGELFF. CDR3 DNA: TGTGCCAGCCAGCTGGCCGGGTACACCGGGGAGCTGTTTTTT.

This clone came up once. This rearrangement joins TRBV7-8 to TRBJ1-1; possibly TRBD1 for D (5 bases). Germline V gene lookup returns CDR1 SGHVS and CDR2 FQNEAQ. The CDR3 is 12 amino acids. Trimming shortened V by 1 base and J by 11 bases, and 11 bases separated the two germline ends. The CDR3 DNA sequence: TGTGCCAGCAGCTTAGAGAGCGGGGGGGCTTTCTTT. Encoded protein: CASSLESGGAFF.

This clone has only one observation. The chain couples TRBV7-2 to TRBJ1-3; D gene uncertain. Trimming pared 5 bases from V and 2 bases from J, leaving 10 bases between. CDR1 and CDR2 (germline): SGHTA, FQGNSA. The CDR3 sequence is 14 residues long. The CDR3 here is CASSPNSAGNTIYF. CDR3 DNA: TGTGCCAGCAGCCCAAATAGCGCTGGAAACACCATATATTTT.

The chain links TRBV11-2 to TRBJ1-5; 7 positions match TRBD1. Per germline, CDR1 SGHAT and CDR2 FQNNGV. The CDR3 spans 15 residues. Trimming cost V 1 base and J 4 bases; bases outside gene matches: 4. The CDR3 region is CASSLGRDRNQPQHF. The CDR3 region has the DNA TGTGCCAGCAGCTTAGGAAGGGACAGAAATCAGCCCCAGCATTTT.

V is TRBV10-3 and J is TRBJ2-1, with 11 positions matching TRBD2. This CDR3 region has 16 residues. V shed 4 bases and J 5 bases; nucleotides not matched to a gene: 7. Germline V gives CDR1 ENHRY, CDR2 SYGVKD. DNA for the CDR3: TGTGCCATCAGTGCCTTGCTAGCGGGAGGCCACAATGAGCAGTTCTTC. It codes for CAISALLAGGHNEQFF.

The chain carries TRBV5-4 and TRBJ2-7, with a possible D match to TRBD2 (5 bases). The V gene's germline CDR1 is SGHNT and CDR2 YYREEE (reference sequence). This CDR3 has 14 amino acids. The V end was cut by 3 bases, the J end by 5 bases, with 15 bases between. The CDR3 DNA is TGTGCCAGCAGCTCCGGACTTCACATCAACGAGCAGTACTTC. The encoded protein is CASSSGLHINEQYF.

This clone occurred a few times. The rearrangement uses TRBV6-1 and TRBJ2-7, with TRBD2 identical over 9 bases. Germline values: CDR1 MNHNS, CDR2 SASEGT. The CDR3 is made up of 15 amino acids. Trimming took 3 bases from V and 3 from J; bases not matched to a gene: 6. The CDR3 reads CASSERASGNYEQYF. The CDR3 DNA reads TGTGCCAGCAGTGAGCGGGCTAGCGGGAACTACGAGCAGTACTTC.

This chain links TRBV3-1 (or the pseudogene TRBV3-2) with TRBJ1-2; no definite D call. V lost 2 bases to trimming and J lost 4 bases, with 8 bases between them. The germline V gene has CDR1 LGHDT and CDR2 YNNKEL (reference sequence). There are 13 residues in the CDR3. CDR3 nucleotide sequence: TGTGCCAGCAGCCAAACACAGATCTATGGCTACACCTTC. Protein product: CASSQTQIYGYTF.

V and J are TRBV11-2 and TRBJ2-5, with D perhaps matching TRBD2 (5 bases). The germline gives CDR1 SGHAT, CDR2 FQNNGV. Trimming took 4 bases from V and 2 from J, leaving 8 bases between them. The CDR3 totals 13 residues. The CDR3 region has the DNA TGTGCCAGCAGCTCGGGGTTACAAGAGACCCAGTACTTC. This gives the protein CASSSGLQETQYF.